Below, 25 T cell receptor beta chains from the same sample are listed, as sequenced in a study of blood T cell repertoires in COVID-19. Data came from immunoSEQ multiplex PCR; TCRdb stores just in-frame clones and leaves some out. The data show about 350,000 clones, 70% to 90% seen once. Sequenced sample: PBMCs or T cells enriched from blood (not recorded which). Receptors originate from a woman younger than 45 who had recovered from COVID-19.

Points on this clone: The same CDR3 also results from other DNA sequences found in this sample. The rearrangement joins TRBV5-1 to TRBJ1-3; weak D call: TRBD1 (5 bases). The V and J ends lost 0 bases and 7 bases respectively, with 11 bases between them. The length of the CDR3 is 14 residues. The V gene's germline CDR1 is SGHRS and CDR2 YFSETQ. CDR3 amino acids: CASSLAGYGNTIYF. CDR3 nucleotides: TGCGCCAGCAGCTTGGCAGGGTACGGGAACACCATATATTTT.

This chain uses TRBV12-2 with TRBJ1-2. TRBV12-2 is tagged as a pseudogene. This CDR3 spans 15 amino acids. The CDR3 DNA reads TGTGCAAGTCGCTTAGATCAGGGAGGGGTCTATGGCTACACCTTC. Translated: CASRLDQGGVYGYTF.

A note on this clone: The final CDR3 position lacks the conserved phenylalanine or tryptophan, pointing to a likely read error. The DNA is left out, because the CDR3 cannot be placed on it with certainty; the CDR3 is given as TCRdb lists it. The chain joins TRBV28 to TRBJ1-1. The CDR3 spans 12 amino acids, including both terminal residues. The V gene's germline CDR1 is MDHEN and CDR2 SYDVKM. This CDR3 reads CASSLRRSEKIL.

This clone appeared once. The chain links TRBV19 to TRBJ1-5, with a tentative D call TRBD1 (5 bases). Trimming took 7 bases from V and 0 from J, leaving 16 bases between them. The V gene's germline CDR1 is LNHDA and CDR2 SQIVND (reference sequence). The CDR3 covers 16 residues. CDR3 amino acids: CASNDEGLYSNQPQHF. As DNA, the CDR3 is TGTGCCAGTAACGACGAGGGACTATATAGCAATCAGCCCCAGCATTTT.

The chain couples TRBV18 to TRBJ1-1, with D perhaps matching TRBD1 (6 bases). Germline values: CDR1 KGHSH, CDR2 LQKENI. The CDR3 is 15 amino acids. Trimming left V 1 base short and J 3 bases short, with 12 bases between. CDR3 region: CASSPLPGVHTEAFF. The CDR3 bases are TGTGCCAGCTCACCACTTCCAGGGGTACACACTGAAGCTTTCTTT.

This chain's CDR3 is CASSPRGGRGGQETQYF. As DNA, the CDR3 is TGTGCCAGCAGCCCCCGCGGGGGGCGGGGGGGCCAAGAGACCCAGTACTTC. The V and J genes are TRBV4-2 and TRBJ2-5; 9 nucleotides agree with TRBD2. CDR1 and CDR2 (germline): LGHNA, YNFKEQ. J lost 1 base, V lost 4 bases, and 10 bases had no gene match. The CDR3 is 17 amino acids.

V is TRBV7-2 and J is TRBJ1-2, with 8 bases aligning to TRBD1. CDR1 and CDR2 from the germline V gene are SGHTA and FQGNSA. V dropped 3 bases and J dropped 7; count of bases not matched to a gene: 10. This CDR3 comprises 15 residues. The CDR3 DNA reads TGTGCCAGCAGCTTCCAAGGCGGTGGACAGGGTGGCTACACCTTC. The encoded protein is CASSFQGGGQGGYTF.

The chain links TRBV25-1 to TRBJ2-3, with TRBD2 matching over 10 bases. The germline V gene has CDR1 MGHDK and CDR2 SYGVNS. V trimming: 4 bases; J trimming: 2 bases; junction bases outside the gene matches: 6. The CDR3 runs to 16 residues. The CDR3 bases are TGTGCCAGCAGTGTTCTAGCGGGGGCCACCACAGATACGCAGTATTTT. The encoded protein is CASSVLAGATTDTQYF.

The V call is TRBV6-5, the J call TRBJ1-1; no reliable D call. CDR1 and CDR2 (germline): MNHEY, SVGAGI. The CDR3 loop spans 15 amino acids. V was cut by 0 bases and J by 9 bases, with 17 bases left in between. CDR3 sequence: CASSYSSRWSRKAFF. The DNA for the CDR3 is TGTGCCAGCAGTTACTCCTCTCGGTGGAGTAGAAAAGCTTTCTTT.

CDR3 in DNA: TGTGCCACCACCCGGGGACAGCTTAATGAAAAACTGTTTTTT. It specifies CATTRGQLNEKLFF. J is TRBJ1-4 and V is TRBV19; TRBD1 aligns across 7 bases. The germline gives CDR1 LNHDA, CDR2 SQIVND (reference sequence). The length of the CDR3 is 14 residues. V was clipped by 10 bases and J by 4 bases; unmatched bases: 9. The full variable domain, completed using reference TRBV19 and TRBJ1-4, is DGGITQSPKYLFRKEGQNVTLSCEQNLNHDAMYWYRQDPGQGLRLIYYSQIVNDFQKGDIAEGYSVSREKKESFPLTVTSAQKNPTAFYLCATTRGQLNEKLFFGSGTQLSVL.

CDR3 DNA sequence: TGCGCCAGCAGCCAGGGTACACCTCAGACCTACGAGCAGTACTTC. This translates into CASSQGTPQTYEQYF. The gene calls are TRBV5-1 and TRBJ2-7; TRBD1 might be the D (5 bases). Between the trimmed V and J ends, which lost 4 bases and 2 bases, there was a span of 16 bases. The germline gives CDR1 SGHRS, CDR2 YFSETQ. CDR3 size: 15 residues.

A single count supports this clone. J is TRBJ2-7 and V is TRBV6-5; D might be TRBD1 (5 bases). CDR3 length: 13 residues. Germline V CDR1 and CDR2: MNHEY, SVGAGI. The V end was cut by 5 bases, the J end by 3 bases, with 11 bases between. CDR3 sequence reads: CASSHPRGYEQYF. The DNA of the CDR3 is TGTGCCAGCAGTCACCCAAGGGGCTACGAGCAGTACTTC.

This sequence joins TRBV27 and TRBJ2-1; 10 bases are shared with TRBD2. CDR3 length: 16 amino acids. CDR1 and CDR2 (germline): MNHEY, SMNVEV (reference sequence). V lost 4 bases, J lost 7 bases, and 10 bases stayed unmatched. The CDR3 region has the DNA TGTGCCAGCAGTTCAAGGTGGCTAGCGGGGGCTAATGAGCAGTTCTTC. This codes for CASSSRWLAGANEQFF.

The chain is built from TRBV28 and TRBJ1-2; 8 bases fit TRBD1. Losses at the gene ends were 5 bases for V and 4 bases for J; bases not matched to a gene: 9. The CDR3 loop spans 15 amino acids. Germline V gene data show CDR1 as MDHEN and CDR2 as SYDVKM. The CDR3 region has the DNA TGTGCCAGCAGTCTCCGGGACAGGAGACTCTATGGCTACACCTTC. Translating gives CASSLRDRRLYGYTF.

This chain connects TRBV6-5 to TRBJ2-7, with TRBD1 as a possible D gene (5 bases). This CDR3 is 11 amino acids long. Germline loops: CDR1 MNHEY, CDR2 SVGAGI. Trimming took 5 bases from V and 13 from J, leaving 15 bases between them. CDR3 sequence reads: CASSQGLFTYF. As DNA, the CDR3 is TGTGCCAGCAGTCAGGGCCTCTTTACCTACTTC.

The chain links TRBV5-6 to TRBJ1-5; TRBD1 agrees at 9 bases. V trimming: 4 bases; J trimming: 1 base; junction bases outside the gene matches: 6. This CDR3 comprises 16 residues. In germline, CDR1 is SGHDT, CDR2 YYEEEE. CDR3 bases: TGTGCCAGCAGCCGGACAGGGGTTCGAAGCAATCAGCCCCAGCATTTT. Protein product: CASSRTGVRSNQPQHF.

The chain uses TRBV6-5 and TRBJ1-2, with D unclear. V lost 0 bases and J lost 3, with 8 bases in between. The CDR3 extends over 14 amino acids. Germline values: CDR1 MNHEY, CDR2 SVGAGI. CDR3 in amino acids: CASSYSGSYYGYTF. CDR3 DNA sequence: TGTGCCAGCAGTTACTCGGGCAGTTACTATGGCTACACCTTC.

This chain links TRBV18 with TRBJ2-7; 10 bases align to TRBD1. V shed 3 bases and J 5 bases; nucleotides not matched to a gene: 7. The CDR3 runs 15 residues. Germline-derived CDR1 and CDR2 are KGHSH and LQKENI. CDR3: CASSPTGQGIHEQYF. CDR3 nucleotide sequence: TGTGCCAGCTCACCTACGGGACAGGGGATCCACGAGCAGTACTTC.

This chain connects TRBV25-1 to TRBJ1-1; perhaps TRBD1 as D (6 bases). The ends were cut back, 3 bases at V and 4 bases at J, with 15 bases in the middle. Germline V gene data show CDR1 as MGHDK and CDR2 as SYGVNS. CDR3 length: 15 amino acids. In DNA, the CDR3 is TGTGCCAGCAGTGATGGATGGGGGCAGGTCACTGAAGCTTTCTTT. Residues: CASSDGWGQVTEAFF.

This chain joins TRBV11-2 and TRBJ1-2, with TRBD1 matching 7 bases. The V gene's germline CDR1 is SGHAT and CDR2 FQNNGV. The CDR3 extends over 17 amino acids. The trim removed 5 bases at V and 1 base at J, leaving 13 bases unmatched. The CDR3 DNA sequence: TGTGCCAGCAGCCAGACGGGGGTCGACAGGGATAACTATGGCTACACCTTC. Amino acids: CASSQTGVDRDNYGYTF.

The CDR3 DNA is TGTGCCAGCAGCGCAAACAGGGTGTCGGCTGGCTACACCTTC. Translation gives CASSANRVSAGYTF. This chain joins TRBV11-2 and TRBJ1-2, with TRBD1 as a possible D gene (6 bases). The length of the CDR3 is 14 residues. In germline, CDR1 is SGHAT, CDR2 FQNNGV. The germline V and J ends were trimmed by 5 bases and 7 bases, with 17 bases remaining between them. Complete variable domain (other parts from reference TRBV11-2 and TRBJ1-2): EAGVAQSPRYKIIEKRQSVAFWCNPISGHATLYWYQQILGQGPKLLIQFQNNGVVDDSQLPKDRFSAERLKGVDSTLKIQPAKLEDSAVYLCASSANRVSAGYTFGSGTRLTVV.

The rearrangement uses TRBV18 and TRBJ2-3; tentative D call: TRBD2 (5 bases). With 5 bases removed from V and 6 bases from J, the gap between germline ends came to 9 bases. Per the germline V gene, CDR1 is KGHSH and CDR2 is LQKENI. The CDR3 has 12 residues. DNA for the CDR3: TGTGCCAGCTCATTTAGCGAGGATACGCAGTATTTT. Amino acids: CASSFSEDTQYF.

This clone was seen a single time. The chain is built from TRBV5-1 and TRBJ2-2; D unclear. V was pared by 0 bases and J by 7 bases, with 4 bases between. Germline lookup yields CDR1 SGHRS and CDR2 YFSETQ. The CDR3 contains 12 residues. CDR3 amino acids: CASSLESGELFF. The CDR3, as DNA: TGCGCCAGCAGCTTGGAGAGCGGGGAGCTGTTTTTT.

About this clone itself: A far larger clone is off by one base, so a read error is likely. The chain uses TRBV27 and TRBJ1-2; TRBD1 might be the D (5 bases). Between the trimmed V and J ends, which lost 6 bases and 1 base, there was a span of 9 bases. This CDR3 has 13 amino acids. The germline V gene has CDR1 MNHEY and CDR2 SMNVEV (reference sequence). This CDR3 reads CASRSDSNYGYTF. DNA of the CDR3: TGTGCCAGCAGGTCCGACAGTAACTATGGCTACACCTTC.

The chain recombines TRBV6-5 with TRBJ1-1, with no clear D. V lost 5 bases to trimming and J lost 3 bases, with 13 bases between them. Germline V gene data show CDR1 as MNHEY and CDR2 as SVGAGI. This CDR3 spans 14 amino acids. CDR3: CASSIARGHTEAFF. CDR3 nucleotides: TGTGCCAGCAGTATAGCCCGCGGGCACACTGAAGCTTTCTTT.